This T cell receptor (beta chain) was captured by sequencing in a study of T cell changes during pregnancy in multiple sclerosis. This clone has only one observation. TCRdb's table, derived via immunoSEQ multiplex PCR, lists solely in-frame clones and lacks some. The sample carries about 57,000 clones, under 95% recorded once. Trimming left V 3 bases short and J 7 bases short, with 25 bases between. The germline CDR1 and CDR2 sequences are MNHNS and SASEGT. The CDR3 consists of 17 residues. V and J are TRBV6-1 and TRBJ2-7, with D possibly matching TRBD2 (7 bases). The sequence came from a female donor with multiple sclerosis, enrolled in a pregnancy study. The sequenced sample was CD4+ T cells from peripheral blood mononuclear cells, obtained in the second trimester of pregnancy. CDR3 DNA: TGTGCCAGCAGTGAGTACGCTCAAGGGGGAGGGCAGTGGGAGCAGTACTTC. It yields the protein CASSEYAQGGGQWEQYF.